The 18 T cell receptor beta chains below were found in one sample sequenced in a study of T cells in Graves' hyperthyroidism and ophthalmopathy. Amplification of TCR beta CDR3 regions used RNA as the template. When the TCR CDR3 underwent first-round RT-PCR, the HTBI primer set was used. Via MiXCR, TCRdb re-called the multiplex PCR reads, giving one row per CDR3 protein. The data hold a few hundred thousand distinct CDR3 sequences, with 14% observed a single time. Sample: blood. These receptors came from a woman aged 30 to 39 with Graves' ophthalmopathy.

This clonotype was found a few times. J is TRBJ1-4 and V is TRBV7-9; TRBD1 is a possible D gene (5 bases). The CDR3 extends over 17 amino acids. Germline CDR1 is SEHNR and CDR2 is FQNEAQ (reference sequence). V shed 5 bases and J shed 7 bases, with 23 bases lying between them. In DNA form, the CDR3 reads TGTGCCAGCAGCCCAGTGAGGGGAGCGCCGGTCGGTGAAAAACTGTTTTTT. Translating it yields CASSPVRGAPVGEKLFF.

This clonotype occurred many times. V usage is TRBV18 and J usage is TRBJ2-1; D is possibly TRBD2 (6 bases). The ends were cut back, 6 bases at V and 6 bases at J, with 18 bases in the middle. Germline V gene sequence: CDR1 KGHSH, CDR2 LQKENI. CDR3 size: 15 residues. Here the CDR3 reads CASSRPGLPTNEQFF. In nucleotides, the CDR3 is TGTGCCAGCTCCCGCCCGGGACTCCCTACCAATGAGCAGTTCTTC.

The J gene is TRBJ2-3, the V gene TRBV14, with a possible D match to TRBD1 (5 bases). CDR3 length: 18 amino acids. Germline lookup yields CDR1 SGHDN and CDR2 FVKESK. V was cut by 1 base and J by 0 bases, with 17 bases left in between. As DNA, the CDR3 is TGTGCCAGCAGCCAAGTGCCAGGGCACCCAGCTAGCACAGATACGCAGTATTTT. Translating gives CASSQVPGHPASTDTQYF.

The chain couples TRBV5-4 to TRBJ1-3; unclear D gene. V lost 4 bases and J 0 bases, leaving 11 bases between the germline ends. This CDR3 is built from 15 residues. CDR1 is SGHNT and CDR2 is YYREEE in the germline V gene (reference sequence). CDR3 coding DNA: TGTGCCAGCAGCCATACATCCAGCTCTGGAAACACCATATATTTT. This codes for CASSHTSSSGNTIYF. The full variable domain, in which reference TRBV5-4 and TRBJ1-3 provide the parts outside the CDR3, is ETGVTQSPTHLIKTRGQQVTLRCSSQSGHNTVSWYQQALGQGPQFIFQYYREEENGRGNFPPRFSGLQFPNYSSELNVNALELDDSALYLCASSHTSSSGNTIYFGEGSWLTVV.

At least ten counts were recorded for this clonotype. The chain uses TRBV9 and TRBJ2-7, with D possibly TRBD1 on 6 matching bases. Trimming cost V 3 bases and J 4 bases, with 14 bases left between them. Germline CDR1 and CDR2: SGDLS and YYNGEE. The CDR3 is 14 amino acids. The CDR3 loop is CASSAQGWAYEQYF. The CDR3 coding sequence is TGTGCCAGCAGCGCACAGGGATGGGCGTACGAGCAGTACTTC.

The rearrangement uses TRBV6-1 and TRBJ1-4; 7 bases map to TRBD1. CDR3 length equals 15 residues. Germline CDR1 and CDR2: MNHNS and SASEGT. V was clipped by 8 bases and J by 2 bases; unmatched bases: 8. CDR3 DNA: TGTGCCAGCGGGAGGGGGCGGCGTACTAATGAAAAACTGTTTTTT. Its translation is CASGRGRRTNEKLFF.

The chain combines TRBV20-1 with TRBJ2-6; TRBD1 matches at 12 bases. The germline V gene has CDR1 DFQATT and CDR2 SNEGSKA (reference sequence). The length of the CDR3 is 18 residues. Germline trimming cut 5 bases from V and 0 bases from J; bases unmatched to any gene: 8. CDR3 in amino acids: CSAGEGQGAYSGANVLTF. CDR3 DNA: TGCAGTGCTGGGGAGGGACAGGGGGCTTACTCTGGGGCCAACGTCCTGACTTTC.

This rearrangement joins TRBV6-2 or TRBV6-3 to TRBJ2-3; no clear D. This CDR3 contains 14 residues. The V end lost 2 bases, the J end lost 6 bases, and 12 bases lay between the germline ends. CDR1 and CDR2 (germline): MNHEY, SVGEGT. The CDR3 region is CASSYSRGADTQYF. The CDR3 nucleotides are TGTGCCAGCAGTTACAGCCGAGGTGCCGATACGCAGTATTTT.

This clonotype was counted ten times or more. The chain couples TRBV11-2 to TRBJ2-7; D is unresolved. In germline, CDR1 is SGHAT, CDR2 FQNNGV. V shed 5 bases and J shed 7 bases, with 12 bases lying between them. The CDR3 spans 12 residues. This chain's CDR3 is CASSRDLWEQYF. The CDR3 DNA is TGTGCCAGCAGCCGCGACCTTTGGGAGCAGTACTTC.

The chain is built from TRBV7-6 and TRBJ2-3; D unresolved. The CDR3 consists of 16 residues. Germline V gene sequence: CDR1 SGHVS, CDR2 FNYEAQ. V was clipped by 1 base and J by 2 bases, with 13 bases between them. CDR3 DNA sequence: TGTGCCAGCAGCTTAGAGGGTTGGGAACCCACAGATACGCAGTATTTT. It encodes CASSLEGWEPTDTQYF.

This clonotype was observed a few times. The genes are TRBV14 and TRBJ2-7; 10 bases align to TRBD2. CDR1 and CDR2 from the germline V gene are SGHDN and FVKESK. The CDR3 is made up of 14 amino acids. V trimming: 3 bases; J trimming: 8 bases; junction bases outside the gene matches: 7. The CDR3 here is CASSHTSGESQQYF. The CDR3 DNA sequence: TGTGCCAGCAGCCACACTAGCGGGGAGTCTCAGCAGTACTTC.

Only a few counts were recorded for this clonotype. The chain joins TRBV12-3 or TRBV12-4 to TRBJ1-3; unclear D gene. The CDR3 has 13 residues. V lost 3 bases, J lost 2 bases, and 5 bases lay in between. The CDR3 DNA is TGTGCCAGCAGTTTGATAACTGGAAACACCATATATTTT. Its protein is CASSLITGNTIYF.

The rearrangement uses TRBV10-3 and TRBJ1-2; D is possibly TRBD1 (5 bases). Germline V gene data show CDR1 as ENHRY and CDR2 as SYGVKD. With 2 bases removed from V and 5 bases from J, the gap between germline ends came to 12 bases. The CDR3 sequence is 14 residues long. The CDR3: CAISEGPGRYGYTF. CDR3 sequence (DNA): TGTGCCATCAGTGAGGGGCCAGGGCGATATGGCTACACCTTC.

In this sample, this clonotype turned up a few times. V is TRBV6-1 and J is TRBJ2-1; D unclear. The V gene's germline CDR1 is MNHNS and CDR2 SASEGT. The CDR3 spans 12 residues. Trimming took 6 bases from V and 9 from J, leaving 12 bases between them. This chain's CDR3 is CASSVLLAEQFF. The CDR3 DNA is TGTGCCAGCAGCGTACTTCTGGCTGAGCAGTTCTTC.

This clonotype was seen at least ten times. The V and J genes are TRBV5-6 and TRBJ2-5, with 9 bases identical to TRBD2. Per germline, CDR1 SGHDT and CDR2 YYEEEE. Trimming took 3 bases from V and 1 from J; bases not matched to a gene: 10. The CDR3 runs to 17 residues. CDR3 DNA sequence: TGTGCCAGCAGCTCCACCTCCGGGACTAGCCCCCAAGAGACCCAGTACTTC. This translates into CASSSTSGTSPQETQYF. Drawing the rest from reference TRBV5-6 and TRBJ2-5, the complete variable domain is DAGVTQSPTHLIKTRGQQVTLRCSPKSGHDTVSWYQQALGQGPQFIFQYYEEEERQRGNFPDRFSGHQFPNYSSELNVNALLLGDSALYLCASSSTSGTSPQETQYFGPGTRLLVL.

This clonotype came up once. The rearrangement joins TRBV28 to TRBJ2-2, with 9 bases identical to TRBD1. Germline trimming cut 7 bases from V and 7 bases from J; bases unmatched to any gene: 10. The CDR3 length is 15 residues. Germline V gene sequence: CDR1 MDHEN, CDR2 SYDVKM. CDR3 sequence: CASTPGQGHIGELFF. In DNA, the CDR3 is TGTGCCAGCACCCCGGGACAGGGACACATCGGGGAGCTGTTTTTT.

This clonotype was picked up many times. The chain carries TRBV18 and TRBJ1-2, with 9 bases lining up with TRBD1. Looked up from germline, CDR1 is KGHSH and CDR2 is LQKENI. V was clipped by 3 bases and J by 4 bases; unmatched bases: 6. The CDR3 is 15 amino acids. CDR3 sequence reads: CASSPGQGFVYGYTF. DNA of the CDR3: TGTGCCAGCTCACCGGGACAGGGCTTTGTCTATGGCTACACCTTC. Full variable domain (outside the CDR3, taken from reference TRBV18 and TRBJ1-2): NAGVMQNPRHLVRRRGQEARLRCSPMKGHSHVYWYRQLPEEGLKFMVYLQKENIIDESGMPKERFSAEFPKEGPSILRIQQVVRGDSAAYFCASSPGQGFVYGYTFGSGTRLTVV.

This clonotype was detected ten times or more. The J gene is TRBJ2-5, the V gene TRBV7-8; 8 bases are shared with TRBD2. This CDR3 region has 16 residues. Germline assignment: CDR1 SGHVS and CDR2 FQNEAQ. V shed 6 bases and J 4 bases; nucleotides not matched to a gene: 13. In DNA, the CDR3 is TGTGCCAGCAGGCCTCGGTCGGGGGGGGCGCGAGAGACCCAGTACTTC. It is translated as CASRPRSGGARETQYF. Full variable domain (remainder filled in from reference TRBV7-8 and TRBJ2-5): GAGVSQSPRYKVAKRGQDVALRCDPISGHVSLFWYQQALGQGPEFLTYFQNEAQLDKSGLPSDRFFAERPEGSVSTLKIQRTQQEDSAVYLCASRPRSGGARETQYFGPGTRLLVL.